The rows below give T cell receptor beta chains drawn from one sample of a study of beta chain features in type 1 diabetes. TCRdb's copy holds only in-frame clones and misses some; the assay was immunoSEQ multiplex PCR. Of about 360,000 clones in the sample, 10% to 15% were seen once. The sequencing sample was made of naive CD4+ T cells from blood. These receptors were collected from a young man in good health. Both conserved end residues are part of each CDR3.

v_call	j_call	cdr3_aa
TRBV27	TRBJ2-4	CASRDFMGSGSRNIQYF
TRBV30	TRBJ1-1	CAWSQTEAFF
TRBV5-1	TRBJ1-2	CASSLVGRGDYGYTF
TRBV29-1	TRBJ1-3	CSVGTGGVGNTIYF
TRBV10-3	TRBJ2-1	CAIRPTGEHEQFF
TRBV4-3	TRBJ1-2	CASSQSSGYYGYTF
TRBV11-3	TRBJ2-1	CASSRTAYNEQFF
TRBV7-9	TRBJ1-4	CASSLPGTNEKLFF
TRBV4-2	TRBJ1-1	CASSQVGADEAFF
TRBV19	TRBJ1-5	CASRTGINQPQHF
TRBV7-3	TRBJ2-7	CASSFGAGPSYEQYF
TRBV18	TRBJ2-1	CASSPDTSGNYYNEQFF
TRBV23-1	TRBJ1-6	CASSPSGGDNSPLHF
TRBV6-5	TRBJ2-7	CASSYTPSPRPYEQYF
TRBV11-2	TRBJ2-7	CASSETGVRGIYEQYF
TRBV19	TRBJ1-1	CASSIRTSTEAFF
TRBV28	TRBJ2-2	CASTPGGGPRYGELFF
TRBV7-2	TRBJ1-2	CASSLAGQGNYGYTF
TRBV28	TRBJ1-5	CASSSYQPQHF
TRBV9	TRBJ2-1	CASSATSGTYNEQFF
TRBV7-3	TRBJ2-2	CASSRETGELFF
TRBV28	TRBJ2-7	CASTPGTSYEQYF
TRBV30	TRBJ2-1	CTCLAGGHNEQFF
TRBV7-2	TRBJ2-1	CASSRQRGPSSYNEQFF
TRBV28	TRBJ1-6	CASSHRDSPLHF
TRBV20-1	TRBJ1-2	CSARDRGETF
TRBV7-9	TRBJ1-3	CASSPQVSSGNTIYF
TRBV19	TRBJ2-7	CASSAGQGLEQYF
TRBV5-4	TRBJ1-6	CASSLPGPQGMNSPLHF
TRBV5-1	TRBJ2-6	CASSLGASGAPGVLTF
TRBV5-1	TRBJ2-1	CASSLVGAAYNEQFF
TRBV2	TRBJ2-3	CASSEVSLGTDTQYF